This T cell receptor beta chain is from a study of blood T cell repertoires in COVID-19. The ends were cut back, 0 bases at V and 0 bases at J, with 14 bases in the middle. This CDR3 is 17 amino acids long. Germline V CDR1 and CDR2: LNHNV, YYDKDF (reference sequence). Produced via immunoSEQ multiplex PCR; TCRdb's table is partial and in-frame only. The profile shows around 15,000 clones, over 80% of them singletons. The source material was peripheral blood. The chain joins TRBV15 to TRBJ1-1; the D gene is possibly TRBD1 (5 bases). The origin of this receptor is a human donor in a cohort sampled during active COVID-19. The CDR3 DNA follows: TGTGCCACCAGCAGAGATCCCAGGGTCTATATGAACACTGAAGCTTTCTTT. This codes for CATSRDPRVYMNTEAFF. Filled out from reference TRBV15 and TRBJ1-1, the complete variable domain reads DAMVIQNPRYQVTQFGKPVTLSCSQTLNHNVMYWYQQKSSQAPKLLFHYYDKDFNNEADTPDNFQSRRPNTSFCFLDIRSPGLGDTAMYLCATSRDPRVYMNTEAFFGQGTRLTVV.